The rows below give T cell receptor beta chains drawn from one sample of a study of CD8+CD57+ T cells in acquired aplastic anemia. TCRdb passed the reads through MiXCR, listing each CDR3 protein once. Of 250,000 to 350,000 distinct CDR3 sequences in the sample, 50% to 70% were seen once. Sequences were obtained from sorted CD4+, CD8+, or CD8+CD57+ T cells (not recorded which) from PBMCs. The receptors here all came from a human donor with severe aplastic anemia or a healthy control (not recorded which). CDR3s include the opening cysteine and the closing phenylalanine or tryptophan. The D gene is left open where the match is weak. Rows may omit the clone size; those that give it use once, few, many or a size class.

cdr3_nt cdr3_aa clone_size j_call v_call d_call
TGCGCCAGCAGCCAATCAGCTCTAATCAACGAGCAGTACTTC CASSQSALINEQYF . TRBJ2-7 TRBV4-1 .
TGTGCCAGCAGTGGGCCGACAGGGGTGGACTACGAGCAGTACTTC CASSGPTGVDYEQYF . TRBJ2-7 TRBV10-3 TRBD1
TGTGCCACCAGCAGAGCCCGGGAAGGGCATGGCTACACCTTC CATSRAREGHGYTF few TRBJ1-2 TRBV15 .
TGTGCCAGTAGTATCAGTGTGGCGGGAGGGCCCTACGAGCAGTACTTC CASSISVAGGPYEQYF . TRBJ2-7 TRBV19 TRBD2
TGTGCCAGTAGTGTGACGACAGAGATCTATGGCTACACCTTC CASSVTTEIYGYTF few TRBJ1-2 TRBV19 .
TGTGCCAGCAGCTCACAACCGAAGACTGAGGCTTTCTTT CASSSQPKTEAFF . TRBJ1-1 TRBV7-2 .
TGTACCAGCAGTCGGGGGGCTAGCGGGGGCACAGATACGCAGTATTTT CTSSRGASGGTDTQYF . TRBJ2-3 TRBV7-9 TRBD2
TGTGCCAGCAGACAGGGTTATCAGGGCTACACCTTC CASRQGYQGYTF many TRBJ1-2 TRBV27 .
TGTGCCAGCAGCTTGGGATTCAATCAGCCCCAGCATTTT CASSLGFNQPQHF many TRBJ1-5 TRBV7-2 .
TGTGCCAGTACGAGGCTAGCGGGAGATACGCAGTATTTT CASTRLAGDTQYF . TRBJ2-3 TRBV19 TRBD2
TGTGCCAGCAGCCGGGGGCGGGTACTCATGAACACTGAAGCTTTCTTT CASSRGRVLMNTEAFF . TRBJ1-1 TRBV5-6 .
TGCGCCAGCAGCCCGCCTGGGAGGGGGGTTCGCGTACCCCTCCACTTT CASSPPGRGVRVPLHF once TRBJ1-6 TRBV5-1 .
TGTGCCAGCAGCCCTTACCAGTTAGATACGCAGTATTTT CASSPYQLDTQYF . TRBJ2-3 TRBV9 .
TGTGCCAGCAGCTTAGTTGGATGGGCTAGCGGGTGGGAGCAGTACTTC CASSLVGWASGWEQYF . TRBJ2-7 TRBV7-2 TRBD2
TGTGCCAGCAGCCGGTTTGGGCTAGGGGGTTTCTATGGCTACACCTTC CASSRFGLGGFYGYTF . TRBJ1-2 TRBV7-9 .
TGCAGTGCTAGAGGAAGGACAGGGGAAACTGAAGCTTTCTTT CSARGRTGETEAFF many TRBJ1-1 TRBV20-1 TRBD1
TGTGCCAGCAGCTCGATACATACCGGGGAGAACACTGAAGCTTTCTTT CASSSIHTGENTEAFF . TRBJ1-1 TRBV7-6 .
TGTGCCAGCAGCCAAAACAGGGGCGCGGGTTCCTACGAGCAGTATTTT CASSQNRGAGSYEQYF . TRBJ2-3 TRBV14 TRBD1
TGCGCCAGCAGCTTGGATGGGACTAGCGGGAGCGGGTACAATGAGCAGTTCTTC CASSLDGTSGSGYNEQFF once TRBJ2-1 TRBV5-1 TRBD2
TGTGCCAGCAGGGCTAACAGGGCGAACACTGAAGCTTTCTTT CASRANRANTEAFF . TRBJ1-1 TRBV25-1 .
TGTGCCAGCAGTAGGGGAGAGCTGGGCGGCTACACCTTC CASSRGELGGYTF . TRBJ1-2 TRBV2 .
TGTGCCAGCAGCCCCTCGTCTGGGGCCAACGTCCTGACTTTC CASSPSSGANVLTF many TRBJ2-6 TRBV7-3 .
TGTGCCACCAGTTTAAAGGGGGCCAACTATGGCTACACCTTC CATSLKGANYGYTF . TRBJ1-2 TRBV24-1 TRBD1
TGTGCCAGTAGTATAGACCCGAGAGGAACTGAAGCTTTCTTT CASSIDPRGTEAFF . TRBJ1-1 TRBV19 .
TGTGCCAGCAGCTCATTTTACGGGACTAGCGATCAGTACTTC CASSSFYGTSDQYF . TRBJ2-7 TRBV7-8 TRBD2
TGTGCCAGCAGCTCCTGGGACAGGACGAGCAATCAGCCCCAGCATTTT CASSSWDRTSNQPQHF . TRBJ1-5 TRBV5-6 TRBD1
TGTGCCAGCAGCCCCGGAGGGAGTTCTGGAAACACCATATATTTT CASSPGGSSGNTIYF . TRBJ1-3 TRBV7-2 .
TGTGCCAGCAGCCCGAGGACTAGCGGGGGGAGTGAGCAGTTCTTC CASSPRTSGGSEQFF many TRBJ2-1 TRBV7-9 TRBD2
TGTGCCAGCAGCCTCACAGGGGGCATGAGCACCGGGGAGCTGTTTTTT CASSLTGGMSTGELFF . TRBJ2-2 TRBV7-3 TRBD1
TGCAGTGCTAGAGCCCCCTCGAGTGGGGTGGGCGAGCAGTACTTC CSARAPSSGVGEQYF . TRBJ2-7 TRBV20-1 .
TGTGCCAGCAGTGGAGGGTTCTACAATGAGCAGTTCTTC CASSGGFYNEQFF once TRBJ2-1 TRBV2 .
TGTGCCACCAGTGCGACTAGCGGGAGGGCCCCGTTGGATGAGCAGTTCTTC CATSATSGRAPLDEQFF . TRBJ2-1 TRBV24-1 TRBD2
TGTGCTAGCAGCTTGGTCACCGAAGCTTTCTTT CASSLVTEAFF . TRBJ1-1 TRBV5-8 .
TGTGCCAGCAGTACAGGTCCCCACGAGCAGTACTTC CASSTGPHEQYF . TRBJ2-7 TRBV25-1 .
TGTGCCAGTAAGGGGACAGGGGGCGAGCAGTACTTC CASKGTGGEQYF once TRBJ2-7 TRBV19 TRBD1
TGTGCCAGCAGCCAGGACAGTTACGAGCAGTACTTC CASSQDSYEQYF medium-sized TRBJ2-7 TRBV7-2 .
TGTGCCACCGGACAGACTGGGGCCAACGTCCTGACTTTC CATGQTGANVLTF . TRBJ2-6 TRBV24-1 .
TGTGCCAGCAGCCTAAGAGGGCCGTACTACGAGCAGTACTTC CASSLRGPYYEQYF . TRBJ2-7 TRBV25-1 .
TGTGCCAGCAGCGCTCATTCGAACTATGGCTACACCTTC CASSAHSNYGYTF many TRBJ1-2 TRBV7-9 .
TGCAACGTTGGCATCGATGAGCAGTTCTTC CNVGIDEQFF . TRBJ2-1 TRBV29-1 .
TGTGCCAGCAGCTTGCGGGGGCCCATAGCCAAAAACATTCAGTACTTC CASSLRGPIAKNIQYF many TRBJ2-4 TRBV5-6 .
TGCAGTGCTAGGACCTCGGGGAGCTCCTACGAGCAGTTCTTC CSARTSGSSYEQFF . TRBJ2-1 TRBV20-1 .
TGTGCCAGCAGTTGGACAGGGGGCAGGGAGACCCAGTACTTC CASSWTGGRETQYF . TRBJ2-5 TRBV7-2 TRBD1